Listed below are T cell receptor beta chains from one sample, sequenced in a study of blood T cell repertoires in COVID-19. TCRdb's table, derived via immunoSEQ multiplex PCR, lists solely in-frame clones and lacks some. Altogether 73,000 or so clones are present, 80% to 90% being singletons, with the ten largest covering roughly 8%. The specimen sequenced was peripheral blood. The source of these receptors is a man aged 30-40 years with acute or convalescent COVID-19. Both conserved end residues are part of each CDR3. Each record gives: D gene, clone size, V gene, J gene, CDR3 protein, CDR3 DNA. The D gene is left open where the match is weak. Some rows have no size entry. The others give once, few or many, or a class for an expanded clone.

-,-,TRBV19,TRBJ2-2,CAANNRQSTGELFF,TGTGCCGCCAACAACAGGCAATCTACCGGGGAGCTGTTTTTT
-,once,TRBV7-9,TRBJ2-7,CASSFGTWEQYF,TGTGCCAGCAGCTTCGGGACTTGGGAGCAGTACTTC
TRBD1,once,TRBV20-1,TRBJ1-1,CSARVSGGAFF,TGCAGTGCTAGAGTCTCAGGGGGGGCTTTCTTT
-,-,TRBV6-5,TRBJ1-5,CASSFRGNQPQHF,TGTGCCAGCAGTTTTCGGGGCAATCAGCCCCAGCATTTT
-,-,TRBV19,TRBJ2-7,CASSTVAGMLTGEQYF,TGTGCCAGTAGTACCGTAGCGGGAATGTTGACAGGGGAGCAGTACTTC
TRBD2,-,TRBV7-9,TRBJ2-1,CASSVTSGRGLEQFF,TGTGCCAGCAGCGTTACTAGCGGGAGGGGACTTGAGCAGTTCTTC
-,few,TRBV5-8,TRBJ2-1,CASSPIEGEQFF,TGTGCCAGCAGCCCGATAGAGGGTGAGCAGTTCTTC
-,-,TRBV6-4,TRBJ2-5,CASSDDGGEGSRQYF,TGTGCCAGCAGTGACGACGGCGGCGAGGGCAGCCGCCAGTACTTC
-,-,TRBV7-9,TRBJ2-7,CASSALGTKTYEQYF,TGTGCCAGCAGCGCCCTAGGGACAAAGACCTACGAGCAGTACTTC
-,-,TRBV25-1,TRBJ2-7,CASSDPRGRGIVEQYF,TGTGCCAGCAGTGACCCCAGGGGCAGGGGAATTGTCGAGCAGTACTTC
TRBD1,few,TRBV19,TRBJ2-1,CASSNTGGPAQYNEQFF,TGTGCCAGTAGTAACACAGGGGGCCCGGCCCAGTACAATGAGCAGTTCTTC
TRBD2,once,TRBV24-1,TRBJ2-7,CATSDLREGIYEQYF,TGTGCCACCAGTGATCTCCGGGAGGGAATATACGAGCAGTACTTC
-,-,TRBV28,TRBJ1-6,CASSLGATGSPLHF,TGTGCCAGCAGTCTGGGGGCCACAGGTTCACCCCTCCACTTT
-,-,TRBV12-3/TRBV12-4,TRBJ2-7,CASSFRTRYEQYF,TGTGCCAGCAGTTTTAGAACCCGCTACGAGCAGTACTTC
-,-,TRBV3-1/TRBV3-2,TRBJ1-4,CASSQRHRKAGKLFF,TGTGCCAGCAGCCAGAGACACCGTAAGGCGGGAAAACTGTTTTTT
-,-,TRBV12-3/TRBV12-4,TRBJ2-1,CASSFGSNEQFF,TGTGCCAGCAGTTTCGGTTCCAATGAGCAGTTCTTC
-,-,TRBV24-1,TRBJ2-3,CATSGERGLNTQYF,TGTGCCACCAGTGGGGAGCGCGGCCTAAATACGCAGTATTTT
TRBD1,once,TRBV29-1,TRBJ2-2,CSVAVGTVGGELFF,TGCAGCGTGGCGGTCGGGACAGTCGGCGGGGAGCTGTTTTTT
-,-,TRBV7-9,TRBJ2-7,CASSFGGGGIYEQYF,TGTGCCAGCAGCTTCGGAGGTGGAGGGATATACGAGCAGTACTTC
-,-,TRBV2,TRBJ2-6,CASSGYRSGANVLTF,TGTGCCAGCAGTGGATATAGATCTGGGGCCAACGTCCTGACTTTC
-,-,TRBV3-1/TRBV3-2,TRBJ1-3,CASSQESYSGNTIYF,TGTGCCAGCAGCCAAGAGAGCTACTCTGGAAACACCATATATTTT
TRBD1,-,TRBV30,TRBJ2-7,CAWSMGDRPTYEQYF,TGTGCCTGGAGTATGGGGGACAGGCCCACCTACGAGCAGTACTTC
-,-,TRBV11-2,TRBJ1-1,CASSEGGGQLEAFF,TGTGCCAGCAGTGAGGGCGGAGGCCAGCTTGAAGCTTTCTTT
TRBD1,-,TRBV5-1,TRBJ1-4,CASSDRDRGNEKLFF,TGCGCCAGCAGCGACCGGGACAGGGGTAATGAAAAACTGTTTTTT
TRBD2,-,TRBV7-9,TRBJ2-1,CASSFQLATYNEQFF,TGTGCCAGCAGCTTCCAACTAGCGACCTACAATGAGCAGTTCTTC
TRBD1,-,TRBV6-5,TRBJ1-5,CASEVTGGEYQPQHF,TGTGCCAGCGAAGTGACAGGGGGCGAATATCAGCCCCAGCATTTT
-,-,TRBV9,TRBJ1-5,CASGSDGNQPQHF,TGTGCCAGCGGAAGCGACGGCAATCAGCCCCAGCATTTT
TRBD1,few,TRBV5-1,TRBJ1-1,CASSAGTGRGETEAFF,TGCGCCAGCAGCGCCGGGACAGGCCGAGGTGAGACTGAAGCTTTCTTT
-,-,TRBV5-5,TRBJ1-3,CASSLGPSSGNTIYF,TGTGCCAGCAGCCTGGGGCCCAGCTCTGGAAACACCATATATTTT
TRBD1,-,TRBV5-1,TRBJ2-2,CASSWGAWTGPGELFF,TGCGCCAGCAGCTGGGGGGCCTGGACAGGGCCCGGGGAGCTGTTTTTT
-,-,TRBV4-1,TRBJ2-7,CASSQEWQATYEQYF,TGCGCCAGCAGCCAAGAATGGCAGGCCACCTACGAGCAGTACTTC
TRBD1,-,TRBV4-1,TRBJ2-2,CASSLSGTGGSGELFF,TGCGCCAGCAGCCTCTCCGGGACAGGGGGTAGCGGGGAGCTGTTTTTT
TRBD2,-,TRBV6-4,TRBJ2-3,CASSDGLAGADTQYF,TGTGCCAGCAGTGACGGACTAGCGGGAGCAGATACGCAGTATTTT
TRBD2,few,TRBV3-1/TRBV3-2,TRBJ2-2,CASSFKLAGGSGELFF,TGTGCCAGCAGCTTTAAACTAGCGGGAGGTTCGGGGGAGCTGTTTTTT
TRBD2,-,TRBV7-2,TRBJ2-6,CASSLGALPGGSGANVLTF,TGTGCCAGCAGCTTAGGGGCCCTTCCGGGGGGTTCCGGGGCCAACGTCCTGACTTTC
TRBD2,once,TRBV4-2,TRBJ2-5,CASSQEGGEETQYF,TGTGCCAGCAGCCAAGAGGGAGGGGAAGAGACCCAGTACTTC
-,-,TRBV29-1,TRBJ1-1,CSVARGLMNTEAFF,TGCAGCGTTGCTAGAGGACTCATGAACACTGAAGCTTTCTTT
TRBD2,-,TRBV5-1,TRBJ2-1,CASSLGLAVYNEQFF,TGCGCCAGCAGCTTGGGGCTAGCGGTTTACAATGAGCAGTTCTTC
-,-,TRBV19,TRBJ2-1,CASSAQGGYEQFF,TGTGCCAGTAGTGCACAGGGTGGCTATGAGCAGTTCTTC
-,-,TRBV5-1,TRBJ2-2,CASSLGGGNTGELFF,TGCGCCAGCAGCTTGGGAGGAGGGAACACCGGGGAGCTGTTTTTT
TRBD2,-,TRBV7-9,TRBJ2-5,CASSQGTSGSSKETQYF,TGTGCCAGCAGCCAAGGGACTAGCGGGAGTAGTAAAGAGACCCAGTACTTC
-,medium-sized,TRBV5-6,TRBJ2-1,CASSLAGNDEQFF,TGTGCCAGCAGCTTGGCAGGGAACGATGAGCAGTTCTTC
-,-,TRBV9,TRBJ2-2,CASSVARQNTGELFF,TGTGCCAGCAGCGTGGCCAGACAGAACACCGGGGAGCTGTTTTTT
TRBD2,-,TRBV4-1,TRBJ2-5,CASSQGLAGSIDQYF,TGCGCCAGCAGCCAAGGCTTAGCGGGGTCCATAGACCAGTACTTC
TRBD1,-,TRBV2,TRBJ1-5,CASSEAGVQGIGPNQPQHF,TGTGCCAGCAGTGAAGCTGGGGTACAGGGGATAGGGCCCAATCAGCCCCAGCATTTT
-,-,TRBV7-9,TRBJ2-4,CASSLREQGIIQYF,TGTGCCAGCAGCTTAAGGGAGCAGGGGATCATTCAGTACTTC
TRBD2,-,TRBV9,TRBJ2-3,CASSVAGRAGGDTQYF,TGTGCCAGCAGCGTGGCCGGGAGGGCGGGGGGAGATACGCAGTATTTT
-,-,TRBV7-9,TRBJ2-3,CASGNEGTDTQYF,TGTGCCAGCGGCAATGAGGGCACAGATACGCAGTATTTT
-,-,TRBV5-1,TRBJ1-1,CASSSRGRNTEAFF,TGCGCCAGCAGCTCCCGCGGCAGGAACACTGAAGCTTTCTTT
-,-,TRBV5-1,TRBJ2-1,CASRDNPNNEQFF,TGCGCCAGCAGGGACAATCCGAACAATGAGCAGTTCTTC
TRBD2,-,TRBV10-3,TRBJ2-3,CAISGLAGGADTQYF,TGTGCCATCAGTGGTCTAGCGGGAGGGGCAGATACGCAGTATTTT
TRBD2,-,TRBV28,TRBJ2-4,CASSTSREVYIQYF,TGTGCCAGCAGTACTAGCCGGGAGGTGTACATTCAGTACTTC
TRBD2,-,TRBV6-1,TRBJ2-7,CASSDSPGGYEQYF,TGTGCCAGCAGTGATTCCCCGGGAGGCTACGAGCAGTACTTC
-,-,TRBV7-8,TRBJ2-5,CASSLVFGGQETQYF,TGTGCCAGCAGCTTAGTCTTTGGGGGGCAAGAGACCCAGTACTTC
TRBD2,-,TRBV19,TRBJ2-7,CASLGTSGSINEQYF,TGTGCCAGCCTAGGGACTAGCGGGAGCATCAACGAGCAGTACTTC
-,few,TRBV11-2,TRBJ2-2,CASSSTTRWTGELFF,TGTGCCAGCAGTTCGACAACCCGCTGGACCGGGGAGCTGTTTTTT
-,-,TRBV12-3/TRBV12-4,TRBJ1-2,CASSSRETSYTF,TGTGCCAGCAGTTCGCGAGAGACAAGCTACACCTTC
-,-,TRBV6-5,TRBJ2-1,CASSPAGLYNEQFF,TGTGCCAGCAGTCCCGCGGGGCTCTACAATGAGCAGTTCTTC
TRBD1,-,TRBV27,TRBJ2-1,CASSFDRDNEQFF,TGTGCCAGCAGTTTCGACAGGGACAATGAGCAGTTCTTC